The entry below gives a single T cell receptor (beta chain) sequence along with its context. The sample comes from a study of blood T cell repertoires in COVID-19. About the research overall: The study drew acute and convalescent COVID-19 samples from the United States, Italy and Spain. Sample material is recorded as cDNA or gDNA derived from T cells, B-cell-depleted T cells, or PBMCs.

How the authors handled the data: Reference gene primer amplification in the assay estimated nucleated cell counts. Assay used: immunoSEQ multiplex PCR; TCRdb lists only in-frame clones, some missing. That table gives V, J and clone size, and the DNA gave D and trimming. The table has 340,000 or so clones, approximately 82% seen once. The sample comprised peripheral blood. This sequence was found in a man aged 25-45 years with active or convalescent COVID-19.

Here the CDR3 reads CASSQSSGRVETQYF. The CDR3 DNA sequence: TGTGCCAGCAGCCAATCTAGCGGGAGGGTTGAGACCCAGTACTTC. This chain connects TRBV14 to TRBJ2-5, with 12 bases aligning to TRBD2. Trimming removed 2 bases from V and 5 bases from J; junction bases left unmatched: 3. The CDR3 length is 15 residues. Looked up from germline, CDR1 is SGHDN and CDR2 is FVKESK.